This T cell receptor beta chain was documented in a study of blood T cells in healthy people across ages. Alongside a J-beta primer mix, a sample-barcoded 5' primer served in a second PCR lasting about 7 to 11 cycles. TCRdb used MiXCR to reprocess the 5' RACE reads, holding one entry per CDR3 protein. Here the sample spans some 920,000 distinct CDR3 sequences, roughly 47% being singletons. Study-wide points: A strong correlation between TCR beta diversity and naive T cell percentage was seen. Older age went with lower TCR beta diversity per million T cells, in a roughly linear way.

In germline, CDR1 is SGHRS, CDR2 YFSETQ. V lost 2 bases to trimming and J lost 0 bases, with 12 bases between them. The CDR3 covers 16 residues. Turning to this clonotype: Its target is unknown.

Material for sequencing was blood. This clonotype was obtained from a woman aged 55 to 70 in good health. The V gene is TRBV5-1, the J gene TRBJ2-1; TRBD2 is a possible D gene (6 bases). CDR3 coding DNA: TGCGCCAGCAGCTTACCGCTAGCGAGCTCCTACAATGAGCAGTTCTTC. Translating it yields CASSLPLASSYNEQFF.